The 21 T cell receptor beta chains below all came from one sample that was sequenced in a study of tumor and adjacent non-tumor tissue in lung cancer. Three rounds of nested PCR, following a modified ARM-PCR protocol, produced the TCRbeta library. One entry per CDR3 protein, called by TCRdb with MiXCR from the multiplex PCR reads. The repertoire holds roughly 75,000 distinct CDR3 sequences, with 60% to 85% as singletons. RNA was extracted from bulk tissue without any cell sorting. Sequences were obtained from lung tumor tissue. These receptors came from a woman aged 45 to 65 with non-small cell lung cancer.

Turning to this clonotype: The CDR3 does not close with the conserved phenylalanine or tryptophan, likely indicating a read error. V usage is TRBV11-1 and J usage is TRBJ1-2, with D perhaps TRBD1 (5 bases). CDR1 and CDR2 from the germline V gene are SGHAT and FQDESV (reference sequence). The CDR3 extends over 13 amino acids. CDR3 coding DNA: TGCGCCAGCAGCTCAAGGGGAGCGTGGGGTTACACCTTG. It is translated as CASSSRGAWGYTL.

There are a few counts of this clonotype. This chain connects TRBV30 to TRBJ1-2; possibly TRBD1 for D (5 bases). V was pared by 5 bases and J by 9 bases, with 22 bases between. The germline gives CDR1 GTSNPN, CDR2 SVGIG (reference sequence). This CDR3 is 14 amino acids long. The CDR3 loop is CAWAVSRALPSYTF. CDR3 in DNA: TGTGCCTGGGCTGTGAGCAGGGCATTGCCCAGCTACACCTTC.

Points on this clonotype: A junction boundary mismatches the germline segment, possibly from a read error. This chain links TRBV6-5 with TRBJ2-1, with D possibly matching TRBD1 (6 bases). The CDR3 consists of 13 residues. The V gene's germline CDR1 is MNHEY and CDR2 SVGAGI. The CDR3 protein is CASSSGQYDEQFF. The DNA of the CDR3 is TGTGCCAGCAGTTCCGGACAGTACGATGAGCAATTCTTC.

Comment on this clonotype: At one of its ends the junction is not consistent with the germline gene, which may arise from a read error. V usage is TRBV10-2 and J usage is TRBJ2-7, with D tentatively TRBD2 (5 bases). CDR1 is WSHSY and CDR2 is SAAADI in the germline V gene. The CDR3 extends over 13 amino acids. CDR3: CANTSGSSYEQYF. Written as DNA, the CDR3 is TGCGCCAATACTAGTGGTAGCTCCTACGAGCAGTATTTC.

Notes on this clonotype: Since a much larger clone is just one base distant, this may be a read error. Because the CDR3 is missing its conserved closing phenylalanine or tryptophan, this is likely a read error. V and J are TRBV6-4 and TRBJ2-2; D call uncertain. Trimming removed 0 bases at V and 3 bases at J, with 5 bases between. The germline V gene has CDR1 MRHNA and CDR2 SNTAGT. The length of the CDR3 is 14 residues. The CDR3 spells CASSDSLDTGELFS. CDR3 in DNA: TGTGCCAGCAGTGACTCGCTCGACACCGGGGAGCTGTTTTCT.

Details on this clonotype: One end of the junction is discordant with germline, which a read error may explain. J is TRBJ2-7 and V is TRBV29-1, with 8 bases that match TRBD2. Per the germline V gene, CDR1 is SQVTM and CDR2 is ANQGSEA. The CDR3 loop spans 12 amino acids. The CDR3 bases are TGCAGCATTGGACTAGCATCCTACGAGCAGTATTTC. It yields the protein CSIGLASYEQYF.

This clonotype was observed a handful of times. One end of the junction varies from germline; a read error may be responsible. J is TRBJ2-5 and V is TRBV7-8; TRBD1 might be the D (5 bases). This CDR3 has 13 amino acids. CDR1 is SGHVS, CDR2 FQNEAQ, per germline. The CDR3 is CASSVRVLKTQYF. CDR3 in DNA: TGTGCTAGCAGCGTCAGGGTTCTCAAGACCCAGTACTTC.

In the case of this clonotype: The CDR3 carries no conserved terminal phenylalanine or tryptophan, so it likely arises from a read error. The DNA is omitted, as the CDR3 cannot be located on it reliably, and the CDR3 follows TCRdb's listing. The J gene is TRBJ2-7, the V gene TRBV4-2; the table calls TRBD2, which could not be checked here. CDR1 is LGHNA, CDR2 YNFKEQ, per germline. Counting both end residues, the CDR3 totals 15 amino acids. This CDR3 reads CASSHDAGGSFEQYS.

Regarding this clonotype: One end of the junction fails to match germline, which may point to a read error. V is TRBV10-3 and J is TRBJ2-4; D is perhaps TRBD2 (6 bases). Per the germline V gene, CDR1 is ENHRY and CDR2 is SYGVKD. The CDR3 totals 13 residues. In nucleotides, the CDR3 is TGTGCCATCAGTGTAAACCCGGGAGACATTCAGTACTTT. The encoded protein is CAISVNPGDIQYF.

On this clonotype itself: This may arise from a read error, as a much more abundant clone is one base away. The chain combines TRBV19 with TRBJ2-2; 11 bases fit TRBD2. Trimming took 5 bases from V and 1 from J; bases not matched to a gene: 3. Germline loops: CDR1 LNHDA, CDR2 SQIVND (reference sequence). The length of the CDR3 is 16 residues. This CDR3 reads CASSLGTSGNTGELFF. The DNA of the CDR3 is TGTGCCAGTAGTTTAGGGACTAGCGGGAACACCGGGGAGCTGTTTTTT.

Worth noting for this clonotype: At one of its ends the junction is not consistent with the germline gene, which may arise from a read error. This chain uses TRBV6-1 with TRBJ2-7; possible D gene TRBD2, 6 bases. CDR1 MNHNS and CDR2 SASEGT come from the germline V gene. The CDR3 consists of 16 residues. In DNA form, the CDR3 reads TGTGCCAACAGTGATGATGGGAGTGGGGGGTCCTACGAGCAGTACTTC. Amino acids: CANSDDGSGGSYEQYF.

The chain employs TRBV5-6 and TRBJ2-5; a weak D match, TRBD2 (6 bases). Trimming took off 4 bases at V and 8 bases at J, with 21 bases between the two ends. CDR1 is SGHDT and CDR2 is YYEEEE in the germline V gene. This CDR3 region has 15 residues. The CDR3 region has the DNA TGTGCCAGCAGCGCCGGGACTGCTGTAAGGGAAACCCAGTACTTC. This encodes CASSAGTAVRETQYF.

This clonotype was counted once. An end of the junction differs from the germline gene, which may be a read error. The V and J genes are TRBV28 and TRBJ1-6, with D perhaps TRBD1 (6 bases). Germline V gene lookup returns CDR1 MDHEN and CDR2 SYDVKM. The CDR3 extends over 14 amino acids. CDR3 sequence: CTSIPGVSGSPLHF. CDR3 DNA: TGTACCAGCATACCAGGGGTTAGTGGATCACCCCTCCACTTT.

As concerns this clonotype: One junction end disagrees with the germline gene, perhaps due to a read error. V usage is TRBV5-5 and J usage is TRBJ2-6; the D gene is possibly TRBD2 (6 bases). Germline values: CDR1 SGHKS, CDR2 YYEKEE (reference sequence). This CDR3 spans 17 amino acids. CDR3 protein: CTSSLEGKTSGANVLTF. The DNA for the CDR3 is TGTACCAGCAGCTTGGAGGGCAAGACCTCTGGGGCCAATGTCCTGACTTTC.

This clonotype showed up just once. The genes are TRBV20-1 and TRBJ2-3, with 9 bases matching TRBD2. V lost 5 bases and J lost 0; bases outside the gene matches: 12. The CDR3 runs 17 residues. Per the germline V gene, CDR1 is DFQATT and CDR2 is SNEGSKA (reference sequence). CDR3 sequence reads: CSACSGLAGMSTDTQYF. CDR3 nucleotide sequence: TGCAGTGCTTGTTCGGGTCTAGCGGGGATGAGCACAGATACGCAGTATTTT.

Regarding this clonotype: A read error may produce the germline difference seen at one junction end. The V and J genes are TRBV4-2 and TRBJ1-1; 8 bases agree with TRBD1. Per the germline V gene, CDR1 is LGHNA and CDR2 is YNFKEQ. There are 15 residues in the CDR3. The DNA of the CDR3 is TGTGCCAACAGCTCAGAGGGACAGGTAAACACTGAAGCTTTCTTT. Translated: CANSSEGQVNTEAFF.

J is TRBJ2-7 and V is TRBV11-2; TRBD2 agrees at 13 bases. The germline gives CDR1 SGHAT, CDR2 FQNNGV. Unmatched junction bases numbered 19, after V lost 10 bases and J lost 7 bases. This CDR3 has 17 residues. The DNA for the CDR3 is TGTGCCAACATCCCCCGAACTAGCGGGAGGGCATTGTGGGAGCAGTACTTC. Its protein product is CANIPRTSGRALWEQYF.

Of note for this clonotype: One end of the junction fails to match germline, which may point to a read error. In nucleotides, the CDR3 is TGTGCCAGCAGTCTCCCTGGTTGCGAGCAATACTTC. Its translation is CASSLPGCEQYF. The chain uses TRBV6-6 and TRBJ2-7; no definite D call. Germline V gives CDR1 MNHNY, CDR2 SVGAGI (reference sequence). The CDR3 runs 12 residues.

On this clonotype itself: The junction and the germline gene differ at one end; a read error may be behind it. The gene calls are TRBV29-1 and TRBJ2-1; a weak D match, TRBD2 (5 bases). Germline lookup yields CDR1 SQVTM and CDR2 ANQGSEA. This CDR3 has 15 residues. The CDR3 reads CSVELSGSSYKEQFF. CDR3 DNA: TGCAGCGTTGAGCTAAGTGGGAGCTCCTACAAAGAGCAGTTCTTC.

With regard to this clonotype: A junction end diverges from the germline sequence, so it may reflect a read error. The V gene is TRBV5-1, the J gene TRBJ2-7, with no clear D. Per germline, CDR1 SGHRS and CDR2 YFSETQ. The CDR3 extends over 13 amino acids. CDR3 DNA: TGCGCCGGCAGCTGGACGGGCCTATACGAACAGTACTTC. As protein: CAGSWTGLYEQYF.

This clonotype was counted once. One end of the junction varies from germline; a read error may be responsible. The CDR3 DNA reads TGTGCCAGCAGCGTAGCCGGACAGGGTATTTACGAGCAATACTTC. Protein product: CASSVAGQGIYEQYF. V is TRBV9 and J is TRBJ2-7; 8 positions match TRBD1. The CDR3 sequence is 15 residues long. In germline, CDR1 is SGDLS, CDR2 YYNGEE. Complete variable domain (other parts from reference TRBV9 and TRBJ2-7): DSGVTQTPKHLITATGQRVTLRCSPRSGDLSVYWYQQSLDQGLQFLIQYYNGEERAKGNILERFSAQQFPDLHSELNLSSLELGDSALYFCASSVAGQGIYEQYFGPGTRLTVT.